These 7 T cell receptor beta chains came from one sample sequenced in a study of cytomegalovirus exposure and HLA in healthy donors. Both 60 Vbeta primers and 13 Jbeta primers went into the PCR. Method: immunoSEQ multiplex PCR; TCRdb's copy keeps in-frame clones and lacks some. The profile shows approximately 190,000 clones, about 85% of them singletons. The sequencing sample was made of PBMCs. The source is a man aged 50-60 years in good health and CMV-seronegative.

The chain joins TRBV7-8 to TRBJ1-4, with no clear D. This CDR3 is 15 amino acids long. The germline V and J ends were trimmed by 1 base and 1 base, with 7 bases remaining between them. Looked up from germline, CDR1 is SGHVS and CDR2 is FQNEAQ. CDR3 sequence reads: CASSLGRRTNEKLFF. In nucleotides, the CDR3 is TGTGCCAGCAGCTTAGGGAGACGAACTAATGAAAAACTGTTTTTT.

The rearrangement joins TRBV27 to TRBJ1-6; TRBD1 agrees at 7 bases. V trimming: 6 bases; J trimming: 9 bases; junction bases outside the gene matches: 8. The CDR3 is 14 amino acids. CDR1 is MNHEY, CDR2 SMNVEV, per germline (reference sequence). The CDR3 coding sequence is TGTGCCAGCAGCTTCCCGGGACAGAGTTCACCCCTCCACTTT. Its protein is CASSFPGQSSPLHF.

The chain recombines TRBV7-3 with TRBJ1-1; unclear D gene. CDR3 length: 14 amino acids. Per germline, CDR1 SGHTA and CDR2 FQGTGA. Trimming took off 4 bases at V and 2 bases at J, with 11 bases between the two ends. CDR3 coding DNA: TGTGCCAGCAGCTCCCGGGGAAGTAACACTGAAGCTTTCTTT. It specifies CASSSRGSNTEAFF. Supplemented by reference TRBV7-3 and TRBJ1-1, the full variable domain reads GAGVSQTPSNKVTEKGKYVELRCDPISGHTALYWYRQSLGQGPEFLIYFQGTGAADDSGLPNDRFFAVRPEGSVSTLKIQRTERGDSAVYLCASSSRGSNTEAFFGQGTRLTVV.

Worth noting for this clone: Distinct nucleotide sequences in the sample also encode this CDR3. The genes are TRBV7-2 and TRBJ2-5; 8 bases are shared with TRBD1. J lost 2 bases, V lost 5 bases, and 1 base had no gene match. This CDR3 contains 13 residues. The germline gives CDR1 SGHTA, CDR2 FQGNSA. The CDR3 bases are TGTGCCAGCAGCCGGGACAGGCAAGAGACCCAGTACTTC. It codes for CASSRDRQETQYF.

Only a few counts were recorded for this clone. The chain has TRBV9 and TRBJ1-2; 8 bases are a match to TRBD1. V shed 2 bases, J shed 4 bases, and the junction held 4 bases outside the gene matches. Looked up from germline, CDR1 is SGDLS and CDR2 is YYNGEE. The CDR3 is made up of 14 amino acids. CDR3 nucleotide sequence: TGTGCCAGCAGCGTCCAGGGGGCCGGCTATGGCTACACCTTC. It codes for CASSVQGAGYGYTF. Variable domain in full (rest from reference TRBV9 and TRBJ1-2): DSGVTQTPKHLITATGQRVTLRCSPRSGDLSVYWYQQSLDQGLQFLIQYYNGEERAKGNILERFSAQQFPDLHSELNLSSLELGDSALYFCASSVQGAGYGYTFGSGTRLTVV.

CDR3 protein: CASSLGTNSETQYF. CDR3 bases: TGTGCCAGCAGCTTAGGGACAAACTCCGAGACCCAGTACTTC. This chain joins TRBV7-6 and TRBJ2-5; D is perhaps TRBD1 (5 bases). Looked up from germline, CDR1 is SGHVS and CDR2 is FNYEAQ. The CDR3 spans 14 residues. V shed 1 base and J shed 5 bases, with 11 bases lying between them.

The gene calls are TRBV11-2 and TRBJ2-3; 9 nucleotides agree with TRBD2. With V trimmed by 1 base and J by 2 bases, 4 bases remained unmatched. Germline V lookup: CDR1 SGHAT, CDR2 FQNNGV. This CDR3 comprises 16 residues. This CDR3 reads CASSLGRGGFTDTQYF. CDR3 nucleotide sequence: TGTGCCAGCAGCTTAGGGCGGGGGGGCTTCACAGATACGCAGTATTTT.